This T cell receptor beta chain was sequenced in a study of T-cell reconstitution after alpha-beta-depleted transplantation in children. The CDR3 consists of 16 residues. V was pared by 5 bases and J by 4 bases, with 10 bases of the junction left unmatched. Germline lookup yields CDR1 SGHTA and CDR2 FQGNSA. The TCRbeta library incorporated unique molecular identifiers. TCRdb analysed the PCR reads with MiXCR anew, one entry per CDR3 protein. This table has just over 350,000 distinct CDR3 sequences, about 14% appearing once. The chain links TRBV7-2 to TRBJ1-4; TRBD1 agrees at 7 bases. Sample: PBMCs, taken from the stem cell graft. The TCR originated in a human donor who donated a stem cell graft to a child with Fanconi anemia. Here the CDR3 DNA reads TGTGCCAGCAGCCTGAGACCGGGACAGCTTAATGAAAAACTGTTTTTT. Protein product: CASSLRPGQLNEKLFF.